Listed below are T cell receptor beta chains from one sample, sequenced in a study of metastatic and nonmetastatic thyroid tumors. TCRdb used MiXCR to call clones anew from the PCR reads. The repertoire holds about 41,000 clones, with 20% to 25% as singletons. Input material: tumor tissue. The source is a female donor with papillary thyroid cancer or a benign thyroid nodule (not recorded which). Some clones in this sample may be carry-over from other donors' samples. CDR3s include the opening cysteine and the closing phenylalanine or tryptophan.

TRBV20-1	CSARARPTASNQPQHF
TRBV6-2/TRBV6-3	CASSYSGGTGANVLTF
TRBV20-1	CSAKPRADTQYF
TRBV5-6	CASSLFGSKETQYF
TRBV18	CASSPYQVGGDGYTF
TRBV7-6	CASSSLAGTGGRNEQFF
TRBV6-1	CASSPMGPRVNGYTF
TRBV29-1	CSVDPQTDTQYF
TRBV6-1	CARSVLGQGQGSGNTICF
TRBV20-1	CSASRREGILKQYF
TRBV5-6	CASSFWTGNNYGYTF
TRBV6-2/TRBV6-3	CASSYPPGQNQPQHF
TRBV19	CASSIDLRTGPTFSGNTIYF
TRBV12-3/TRBV12-4	CASSLIWGLAGSTDTQYF
TRBV20-1	CSARDPGGKYEQYF
TRBV18	CASSPFRDRGLGETQYF
TRBV7-6	CASSLAGGSEAFF
TRBV6-2/TRBV6-3	CASSYRPSSYEQYF
TRBV6-1	CASSLAESTDTQYF
TRBV19	CASWTGYTF
TRBV6-1	CASERAAGGWTGELFF
TRBV7-6	CASSLRSVTGLRETQYF
TRBV12-3/TRBV12-4	CASSLTGGRYEQYF
TRBV5-1	CASSLGTRPPLHF
TRBV6-1	CASSESNLNTGELFF
TRBV5-1	CASRTGLAGGPGDTQYF
TRBV6-1	CASSEARNTEAFF
TRBV20-1	CSAPPGHGDLFPLHF
TRBV2	CASRTGTGEAQPQHF
TRBV12-3/TRBV12-4	CASRRTGMMGEAFF
TRBV4-1	CASSPGQGGEQYF
TRBV19	CASSIPARLNTEAFF
TRBV6-1	CAIGFGAASGNTIYF